This T cell receptor beta chain was sequenced during a study of CXCR3-negative and CXCR3-positive naive CD8 T cells. Study results and limitations: CXCR3-expressing naive cells carried TRB CDR3s more hydrophobic than those of CXCR3-negative naive cells.

It was by 5' RACE with UMI labels that the TRB cDNA libraries were prepared. Following a re-call of the 5' RACE reads, TCRdb has one entry per CDR3 protein and lacks DNA. The sample has more than 45,000 distinct CDR3 sequences; the top ten hold about 0.42%. Germline CDR1 reads MDHEN; CDR2 reads SYDVKM. The CDR3 sequence is 16 residues long. Regarding this clonotype: Antigen specificity is unknown.

The chain uses TRBV28 and TRBJ2-7; TCRdb designates TRBD1, a call that cannot be tested without DNA. What was sequenced was naive CXCR3- CD8+ T cells from blood. Subset here: CD45RO-CCR7+CD27+CD95- naive CD8+ T cells lacking CXCR3 (TNR3-). The receptor was derived from a human donor in good health. Some clones in this sample may be carry-over from other donors' samples. Here the CDR3 reads CAGSFAPWTGSYEQYF.